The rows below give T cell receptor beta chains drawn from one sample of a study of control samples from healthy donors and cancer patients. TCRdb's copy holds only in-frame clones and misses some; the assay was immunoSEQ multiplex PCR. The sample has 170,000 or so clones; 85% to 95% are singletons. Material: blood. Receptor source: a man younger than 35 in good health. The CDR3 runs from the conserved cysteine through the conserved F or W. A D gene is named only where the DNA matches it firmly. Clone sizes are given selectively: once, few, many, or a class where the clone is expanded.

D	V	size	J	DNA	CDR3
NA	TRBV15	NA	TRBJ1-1	TGTGCCATCAGCAGAGAAGGTTACGCTTTCTTT	CAISREGYAFF
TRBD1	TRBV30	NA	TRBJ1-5	TGTGCCTGGAGTCAAGGGACAGGCACTCAGCCCCAGCATTTT	CAWSQGTGTQPQHF
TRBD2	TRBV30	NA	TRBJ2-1	TGTGCCTGGACGGGAATAGCGGGGGGACCCTACAATGAGCAGTTCTTC	CAWTGIAGGPYNEQFF
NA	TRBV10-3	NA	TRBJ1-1	TGTGCCATCAGTGAGTCTGGAGAGAGAGCAGGAAACACTGAAGCTTTCTTT	CAISESGERAGNTEAFF
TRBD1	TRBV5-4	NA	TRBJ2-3	TGTGCCAGCAGCTTGGAACAGGGGGTGAGAGATACGCAGTATTTT	CASSLEQGVRDTQYF
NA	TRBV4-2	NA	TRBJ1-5	TGTGCCAGCAGCCAAGTTCCGGGAGCAAGTCAGCCCCAGCATTTT	CASSQVPGASQPQHF
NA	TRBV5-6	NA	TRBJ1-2	TGTGCCAGCAGCCTAACAGGGGGCTACACCTTC	CASSLTGGYTF
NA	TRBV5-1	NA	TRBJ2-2	TGCGCCAGCAGCCCCGCGGTGAACACCGGGGAGCTGTTTTTT	CASSPAVNTGELFF
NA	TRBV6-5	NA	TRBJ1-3	TGTGCCAGCAGTTCCGGACAGTTCTCTGGAAACACCATATATTTT	CASSSGQFSGNTIYF
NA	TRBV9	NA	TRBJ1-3	TGTGCCAGCAGCAATAGGGACGGCCACTCTGGAAACACCATATATTTT	CASSNRDGHSGNTIYF
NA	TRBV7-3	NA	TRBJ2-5	TGTGCCAGCAGTTTGGACAGACAAGAGACCCAGTACTTC	CASSLDRQETQYF
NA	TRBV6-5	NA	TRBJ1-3	TGTGCCAGCGTTGACAGCTCTGGAAACACCATATATTTT	CASVDSSGNTIYF
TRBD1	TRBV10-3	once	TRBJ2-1	TGTGCCATCACTATGGGACAGGGGAATGAGCAGTTCTTC	CAITMGQGNEQFF
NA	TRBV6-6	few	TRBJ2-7	TGTGCCAGCAGTCGGGGACAAATCTACGAGCAGTACTTC	CASSRGQIYEQYF
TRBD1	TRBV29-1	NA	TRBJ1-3	TGCAGCGTTGAAGATGGCAGGGGGCGCTTCCTTGGAAACACCATATATTTT	CSVEDGRGRFLGNTIYF
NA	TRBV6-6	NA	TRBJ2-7	TGTGCCAGCACGTCTCGGGCGGCTCTCTACGAGCAGTACTTC	CASTSRAALYEQYF
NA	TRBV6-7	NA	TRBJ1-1	TGTGCCAGCAGTTCCCAAGAAGCTTTCTTT	CASSSQEAFF
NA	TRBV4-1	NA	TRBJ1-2	TGCGCCAGCAGCCAAGGATCACAGGGTTATGGCTACACCTTC	CASSQGSQGYGYTF
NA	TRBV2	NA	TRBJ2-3	TGTGCCAGCTCTCTGGACAGTTATACGCAGTATTTT	CASSLDSYTQYF
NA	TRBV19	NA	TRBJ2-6	TGTGCCACTCAGGGATCTGGTGGGGCCAACGTCCTGACTTTC	CATQGSGGANVLTF